This entry lists 10 T cell receptor beta chains sequenced from one sample in a study of blood T cell repertoires in COVID-19. Measured with immunoSEQ multiplex PCR; TCRdb has only the in-frame clones, and not every one. The sample consists of 200,000 to 250,000 clones, approximately 85% of them appearing once. The sequenced sample consisted of peripheral blood. Source of these receptors: an elderly woman with COVID-19, enrolled during active disease.

The rearrangement links TRBV9 to TRBJ1-5; 7 bases match TRBD1. CDR3 length: 14 amino acids. J lost 3 bases, V lost 3 bases, and 3 bases had no gene match. CDR1 and CDR2 from the germline V gene are SGDLS and YYNGEE. The CDR3 here is CASSGGQTNQPQHF. CDR3 DNA sequence: TGTGCCAGCAGCGGGGGACAGACCAATCAGCCCCAGCATTTT.

J is TRBJ2-1 and V is TRBV7-8; D may be TRBD1 (6 bases). This CDR3 comprises 16 residues. V shed 5 bases and J shed 5 bases, with 19 bases lying between them. Germline CDR1 and CDR2: SGHVS and FQNEAQ. As DNA, the CDR3 is TGTGCCAGCAGCCTGTACAGCTGGGGGCAGAACAATGAGCAGTTCTTC. Encoded protein: CASSLYSWGQNNEQFF.

This clone has at least ten counts. The same CDR3 is also encoded by other DNA sequences in this sample. The V gene is TRBV28, the J gene TRBJ1-2; D is unclear. The CDR3 length is 13 residues. Germline values: CDR1 MDHEN, CDR2 SYDVKM. V was trimmed by 2 bases and J by 3 bases, leaving 7 bases between them. This chain's CDR3 is CASSLLSDYGYTF. CDR3 DNA: TGTGCCAGCAGTTTACTCAGCGACTATGGCTACACCTTC.

This clone was observed once. The chain couples TRBV19 to TRBJ1-2, with 7 bases identical to TRBD1. Trimming at V came to 5 bases and at J to 8 bases, leaving 11 bases not matched to a gene. Looked up from germline, CDR1 is LNHDA and CDR2 is SQIVND (reference sequence). This CDR3 contains 14 residues. CDR3 protein: CASSSRPTGQGYTF. In DNA, the CDR3 is TGTGCCAGTAGTTCCCGTCCGACAGGGCAGGGCTACACCTTC.

The chain has TRBV10-3 and TRBJ1-1, with D uncertain. Trimming left V 5 bases short and J 1 base short, with 14 bases between. Per the germline V gene, CDR1 is ENHRY and CDR2 is SYGVKD. The CDR3 has 15 residues. The CDR3 DNA is TGTGCCATCAGTCTCTCAGGCGTGGAGAACACTGAAGCTTTCTTT. Translation gives CAISLSGVENTEAFF.

The rearrangement links TRBV18 to TRBJ2-7; D may be TRBD2 (5 bases). This CDR3 comprises 15 residues. V lost 3 bases, J lost 0 bases, and 12 bases lay in between. Per germline, CDR1 KGHSH and CDR2 LQKENI. In DNA form, the CDR3 reads TGTGCCAGCTCACCCCTCGAGGGAATCTCCTACGAGCAGTACTTC. It yields the protein CASSPLEGISYEQYF. The variable domain in full, with the rest retrieved from reference TRBV18 and TRBJ2-7, is NAGVMQNPRHLVRRRGQEARLRCSPMKGHSHVYWYRQLPEEGLKFMVYLQKENIIDESGMPKERFSAEFPKEGPSILRIQQVVRGDSAAYFCASSPLEGISYEQYFGPGTRLTVT.

The chain links TRBV27 to TRBJ1-2; D not certain. V lost 8 bases, J lost 0 bases, and 13 bases lay in between. The CDR3 loop spans 14 amino acids. Germline CDR1 MNHEY, CDR2 SMNVEV (reference sequence). The CDR3 sequence: CASGRTKSNYGYTF. CDR3 nucleotide sequence: TGTGCCAGCGGACGGACTAAGTCTAACTATGGCTACACCTTC.

This chain joins TRBV5-1 and TRBJ1-2; 7 positions agree with TRBD1. V shed 3 bases, J shed 6 bases, and the junction held 14 bases outside the gene matches. Germline-derived CDR1 and CDR2 are SGHRS and YFSETQ. The length of the CDR3 is 16 residues. The DNA of the CDR3 is TGCGCCAGCAGCTCTTCCAAGACAGGGAACAATCATGGCTACACCTTC. It is translated as CASSSSKTGNNHGYTF.

V usage is TRBV28 and J usage is TRBJ1-1, with 8 bases lining up with TRBD1. This CDR3 spans 14 amino acids. Germline CDR1 and CDR2: MDHEN and SYDVKM. After removal of 6 bases from V and 4 bases from J, the junction contained 7 bases not matched to a gene. DNA for the CDR3: TGTGCCAGCAGACTCAGGGGGCAGGGCACTGAAGCTTTCTTT. Its translation is CASRLRGQGTEAFF.

In this sample, this clone turned up once. The chain has TRBV4-1 and TRBJ2-5; TRBD2 might be the D (6 bases). V gave up 9 bases and J gave up 0 bases, with 17 bases separating them. The CDR3 runs to 15 residues. From germline, CDR1 is MGHRA and CDR2 YSYEKL. The CDR3 region has the DNA TGCGCCAGGACCGGGACCCGGGGGTACCAAGAGACCCAGTACTTC. Amino acid sequence: CARTGTRGYQETQYF.